The 30 T cell receptor beta chains listed next were all sequenced from one sample in a study of blood T cell repertoires in COVID-19. Sequencing was performed with immunoSEQ multiplex PCR; in TCRdb, only in-frame clones are kept and a portion is missing. In the table there are under 250,000 clones, roughly 86% of which are singletons. Sequenced input: peripheral blood. All receptors come from a woman aged 55-69 years who had recovered from COVID-19.

The chain employs TRBV6-1 and TRBJ2-7, with a tentative D call TRBD1 (5 bases). CDR3 length: 15 amino acids. V lost 3 bases, J lost 0 bases, and 12 bases lay in between. Germline V gene sequence: CDR1 MNHNS, CDR2 SASEGT. The CDR3 spells CASSDDRPYSYEQYF. CDR3 sequence (DNA): TGTGCCAGCAGTGACGACAGACCCTACTCCTACGAGCAGTACTTC.

The chain joins TRBV3-1 (or the pseudogene TRBV3-2) to TRBJ1-2; tentatively, D is TRBD1 (5 bases). Germline V gene lookup returns CDR1 LGHDT and CDR2 YNNKEL (reference sequence). This CDR3 spans 13 amino acids. V was pared by 4 bases and J by 4 bases, with 10 bases between. CDR3 region: CASSLAGGYGYTF. In nucleotides, the CDR3 is TGTGCCAGCAGCCTCGCCGGGGGCTATGGCTACACCTTC.

The chain is built from TRBV7-6 and TRBJ2-3; D not certain. Germline CDR1 and CDR2: SGHVS and FNYEAQ. The CDR3 has 12 amino acids. Between the trimmed V and J ends, which lost 1 base and 6 bases, there was a span of 5 bases. The CDR3 nucleotides read TGTGCCAGCAGCTTAGACGGGGATACGCAGTATTTT. Translation: CASSLDGDTQYF. Supplemented by reference TRBV7-6 and TRBJ2-3, the full variable domain reads GAGVSQSPRYKVTKRGQDVALRCDPISGHVSLYWYRQALGQGPEFLTYFNYEAQQDKSGLPNDRFSAERPEGSISTLTIQRTEQRDSAMYRCASSLDGDTQYFGPGTRLTVL.

The rearrangement links TRBV6-5 to TRBJ1-4; no clear D gene. Germline V gives CDR1 MNHEY, CDR2 SVGAGI. The CDR3 extends over 15 amino acids. V lost 4 bases, J lost 0 bases, and 9 bases lay in between. CDR3 in amino acids: CASSSTGSTNEKLFF. In DNA, the CDR3 is TGTGCCAGCAGTTCCACCGGGTCAACTAATGAAAAACTGTTTTTT.

The chain carries TRBV10-3 and TRBJ2-1; 8 bases map to TRBD2. The length of the CDR3 is 14 residues. Losses at the gene ends were 6 bases for V and 4 bases for J; bases not matched to a gene: 5. Germline CDR1 ENHRY, CDR2 SYGVKD. In nucleotides, the CDR3 is TGTGCCATCAGCCCAAGCGGGGGTTACAATGAGCAGTTCTTC. Residues: CAISPSGGYNEQFF.

The rearrangement joins TRBV27 to TRBJ2-2; a weak D match, TRBD1 (6 bases). V was shortened by 6 bases and J by 4 bases, with 18 bases between the two germline ends. The V gene's germline CDR1 is MNHEY and CDR2 SMNVEV (reference sequence). This CDR3 spans 16 amino acids. The CDR3 loop reads CASSTAQGVGTGELFF. CDR3 coding DNA: TGTGCCAGCAGCACCGCACAGGGAGTGGGCACCGGGGAGCTGTTTTTT.

This chain links TRBV5-1 with TRBJ2-7; 9 bases are a match to TRBD1. Per germline, CDR1 SGHRS and CDR2 YFSETQ. The junction had 7 bases not matched to a gene; V was cut back by 0 bases and J by 3 bases. This CDR3 contains 16 residues. CDR3 in amino acids: CASSLAATGGDYEQYF. CDR3 bases: TGCGCCAGCAGCTTGGCCGCGACAGGGGGTGACTACGAGCAGTACTTC.

The chain has TRBV5-4 and TRBJ1-1, with 7 bases that match TRBD1. V shed 4 bases, J shed 4 bases, and the junction held 7 bases outside the gene matches. This CDR3 comprises 14 residues. Germline V gives CDR1 SGHNT, CDR2 YYREEE (reference sequence). CDR3 nucleotide sequence: TGTGCCAGCAGCCGACCGAGACAGGGCACTGAAGCTTTCTTT. Translated, it gives CASSRPRQGTEAFF. Complete variable domain (other parts from reference TRBV5-4 and TRBJ1-1): ETGVTQSPTHLIKTRGQQVTLRCSSQSGHNTVSWYQQALGQGPQFIFQYYREEENGRGNFPPRFSGLQFPNYSSELNVNALELDDSALYLCASSRPRQGTEAFFGQGTRLTVV.

This chain joins TRBV12-3 or TRBV12-4 and TRBJ1-1; perhaps TRBD1 as D (5 bases). The CDR3 is 13 residues long. Trimming shortened V by 7 bases and J by 2 bases, and 11 bases separated the two germline ends. The CDR3 spells CASTPQGNTEAFF. CDR3 coding DNA: TGTGCCAGCACCCCTCAGGGAAACACTGAAGCTTTCTTT.

The V call is TRBV4-2, the J call TRBJ2-5, with a possible D match to TRBD2 (6 bases). Germline V gene lookup returns CDR1 LGHNA and CDR2 YNFKEQ. V was trimmed by 0 bases and J by 5 bases, leaving 22 bases between them. This CDR3 has 18 residues. CDR3 residues: CASSQDPTSPGSRETQYF. Written as DNA, the CDR3 is TGTGCCAGCAGCCAAGATCCGACTAGTCCAGGGAGTCGTGAGACCCAGTACTTC.

V usage is TRBV7-8 and J usage is TRBJ2-3; 9 bases fit TRBD2. The CDR3 extends over 17 amino acids. CDR1 is SGHVS, CDR2 FQNEAQ, per germline. V lost 1 base to trimming and J lost 5 bases; unmatched junction nucleotides: 10. DNA for the CDR3: TGTGCCAGCAGCTTAGGGCGGCGGGGGGGCCAGGGAGATACGCAGTATTTT. Protein: CASSLGRRGGQGDTQYF.

J is TRBJ2-5 and V is TRBV20-1; tentatively, D is TRBD2 (6 bases). Germline values: CDR1 DFQATT, CDR2 SNEGSKA (reference sequence). This CDR3 has 11 amino acids. Trimming cost V 7 bases and J 7 bases, with 13 bases left between them. For the CDR3, the DNA is TGCAGTGTTACGGGAGAAGGGACCCAGTACTTC. Its translation: CSVTGEGTQYF.

The chain joins TRBV5-5 to TRBJ1-2; 7 bases are a match to TRBD1. CDR3 length: 16 residues. Germline-derived CDR1 and CDR2 are SGHKS and YYEKEE (reference sequence). Trimming cost V 1 base and J 0 bases; bases outside gene matches: 6. CDR3 region: CASSLRAGGTNYGYTF. The CDR3 bases are TGTGCCAGCAGCTTGAGGGCAGGGGGGACTAACTATGGCTACACCTTC.

The J gene is TRBJ2-1, the V gene TRBV2; 10 bases are shared with TRBD1. The CDR3 totals 14 residues. Losses at the gene ends were 6 bases for V and 9 bases for J; bases not matched to a gene: 8. CDR1 is SNHLY, CDR2 FYNNEI, per germline. The CDR3 here is CASSGPGQGIEQFF. The CDR3 coding sequence is TGTGCCAGCAGCGGCCCGGGACAGGGGATTGAGCAGTTCTTC. Full variable domain (outside the CDR3, taken from reference TRBV2 and TRBJ2-1): EPEVTQTPSHQVTQMGQEVILRCVPISNHLYFYWYRQILGQKVEFLVSFYNNEISEKSEIFDDQFSVERPDGSNFTLKIRSTKLEDSAMYFCASSGPGQGIEQFFGPGTRLTVL.

The V gene is TRBV5-1, the J gene TRBJ2-3; possibly TRBD1 for D (7 bases). CDR1 is SGHRS and CDR2 is YFSETQ in the germline V gene. The length of the CDR3 is 14 residues. Deletions cut 4 bases from V and 5 bases from J, with 14 bases between. The CDR3 reads CASSGGTAEDTQYF. The CDR3 nucleotides are TGCGCCAGCAGCGGCGGGACAGCTGAAGATACGCAGTATTTT.

The sample holds one count of this clone. The genes are TRBV6-6 and TRBJ1-5, with D possibly being TRBD1 (5 bases). The V gene lost 6 bases and the J gene lost 6 bases, with 18 bases spanning the gap. Germline V lookup: CDR1 MNHNY, CDR2 SVGAGI (reference sequence). The CDR3 totals 15 residues. Here the CDR3 DNA reads TGTGCCAGCAGCTGGACGGCCGCGGGGCCTCAGCCCCAGCATTTT. This sequence encodes CASSWTAAGPQPQHF.

The CDR3 loop reads CASSPRQGWTGELFF. CDR3 nucleotide sequence: TGTGCCAGCTCACCCAGACAGGGCTGGACCGGGGAGCTGTTTTTT. The gene calls are TRBV18 and TRBJ2-2, with 7 bases aligning to TRBD1. The CDR3 is made up of 15 amino acids. Trimming removed 3 bases from V and 5 bases from J; junction bases left unmatched: 6. CDR1 is KGHSH and CDR2 is LQKENI in the germline V gene.

CDR3: CASSPWHVQETQYF. The CDR3 DNA follows: TGTGCCAGCAGCCCATGGCACGTCCAAGAGACCCAGTACTTC. The chain is built from TRBV5-4 and TRBJ2-5; D not certain. CDR3 length: 14 residues. Trimming cost V 4 bases and J 1 base, with 11 bases left between them. CDR1 is SGHNT and CDR2 is YYREEE in the germline V gene (reference sequence).

The chain couples TRBV5-6 to TRBJ2-5, with D perhaps matching TRBD2 (5 bases). Germline lookup yields CDR1 SGHDT and CDR2 YYEEEE. V lost 4 bases to trimming and J lost 5 bases, with 18 bases between them. The CDR3 contains 15 residues. Here the CDR3 reads CASSRTAGGEETQYF. The CDR3 nucleotides read TGTGCCAGCAGCCGAACGGCGGGTGGGGAGGAGACCCAGTACTTC.

CDR3 in amino acids: CAWMESVGQFGYDQPQHF. The CDR3 DNA sequence: TGTGCCTGGATGGAAAGTGTTGGGCAATTCGGTTATGATCAGCCCCAGCATTTT. This chain uses TRBV30 with TRBJ1-5; no firm D call. Germline V gene sequence: CDR1 GTSNPN, CDR2 SVGIG (reference sequence). V lost 4 bases and J 5 bases, leaving 27 bases between the germline ends. The CDR3 runs 18 residues. The full variable domain, with the rest looked up from reference TRBV30 and TRBJ1-5, is SQTIHQWPATLVQPVGSPLSLECTVEGTSNPNLYWYRQAAGRGLQLLFYSVGIGQISSEVPQNLSASRPQDRQFILSSKKLLLSDSGFYLCAWMESVGQFGYDQPQHFGDGTRLSIL.

The rearrangement uses TRBV4-1 and TRBJ2-2, with 7 bases fitting TRBD2. V trimming: 1 base; J trimming: 4 bases; junction bases outside the gene matches: 9. In germline, CDR1 is MGHRA, CDR2 YSYEKL. The CDR3 sequence is 17 residues long. In DNA, the CDR3 is TGCGCCAGCAGCCAAGCCTTAAGTCCGGGGGGCACCGGGGAGCTGTTTTTT. Its protein product is CASSQALSPGGTGELFF.

The rearrangement joins TRBV28 to TRBJ1-2; D is perhaps TRBD1 (5 bases). Germline V gene lookup returns CDR1 MDHEN and CDR2 SYDVKM. This CDR3 contains 15 residues. The V and J ends lost 6 bases and 4 bases respectively, with 18 bases between them. The CDR3 nucleotides read TGTGCCAGCAGGGTAGACAGCCAACGGTCCTATGGCTACACCTTC. Translating gives CASRVDSQRSYGYTF.

This rearrangement joins TRBV7-6 to TRBJ1-5; tentatively, D is TRBD1 (5 bases). This CDR3 spans 13 amino acids. Germline-derived CDR1 and CDR2 are SGHVS and FNYEAQ. The germline V and J ends were trimmed by 1 base and 5 bases, with 6 bases remaining between them. The CDR3 protein is CASSLGRDQPQHF. CDR3 DNA: TGTGCCAGCAGCTTAGGCAGGGATCAGCCCCAGCATTTT.

A few counts support this clone. The V call is TRBV3-1 (or the pseudogene TRBV3-2), the J call TRBJ1-2; 7 bases map to TRBD1. The J segment lost 3 bases and the V segment lost 4 bases, leaving 5 bases of the junction unmatched. The CDR3 runs 14 residues. CDR1 and CDR2 from the germline V gene are LGHDT and YNNKEL (reference sequence). The CDR3 spells CASSLPGTDYGYTF. CDR3 coding DNA: TGTGCCAGCAGCCTGCCGGGGACAGACTATGGCTACACCTTC.

The chain has TRBV7-6 and TRBJ2-7; TRBD2 matches 9 bases. This CDR3 has 15 residues. Germline V gene lookup returns CDR1 SGHVS and CDR2 FNYEAQ. The J segment lost 0 bases and the V segment lost 2 bases, leaving 2 bases of the junction unmatched. For the CDR3, the DNA is TGTGCCAGCAGCTTATCTAGCGGGGTCTCCTACGAGCAGTACTTC. Protein sequence: CASSLSSGVSYEQYF. The variable domain in full, with the rest retrieved from reference TRBV7-6 and TRBJ2-7, is GAGVSQSPRYKVTKRGQDVALRCDPISGHVSLYWYRQALGQGPEFLTYFNYEAQQDKSGLPNDRFSAERPEGSISTLTIQRTEQRDSAMYRCASSLSSGVSYEQYFGPGTRLTVT.

This chain joins TRBV5-4 and TRBJ1-5, with 9 nucleotides matching TRBD1. Germline-derived CDR1 and CDR2 are SGHNT and YYREEE (reference sequence). The CDR3 is 18 residues long. The ends lost 0 bases at V and 2 bases at J; junction bases unmatched: 9. The CDR3, as DNA: TGTGCCAGCAGCTTGGGTGGGACAGGGCCCGCAGGCAATCAGCCCCAGCATTTT. This translates into CASSLGGTGPAGNQPQHF.

The chain employs TRBV27 and TRBJ1-3; possible D gene TRBD1, 5 bases. This CDR3 is built from 14 residues. V was cut by 6 bases and J by 4 bases, with 13 bases left in between. CDR1 is MNHEY and CDR2 is SMNVEV in the germline V gene (reference sequence). The CDR3 is CASRAQGSGNTIYF. DNA of the CDR3: TGTGCCAGCAGGGCTCAGGGATCCGGAAACACCATATATTTT.

The chain links TRBV27 to TRBJ2-7; D unclear. V dropped 4 bases and J dropped 6 bases, with 10 bases sitting between them. CDR1 is MNHEY and CDR2 is SMNVEV in the germline V gene (reference sequence). The CDR3 is 12 residues long. The CDR3 sequence is CASSYFRGEQYF. CDR3 bases: TGTGCCAGCAGTTACTTTCGTGGCGAGCAGTACTTC.

This chain joins TRBV6-5 and TRBJ2-7; 9 positions agree with TRBD1. The trim removed 0 bases at V and 3 bases at J, leaving 0 bases unmatched. CDR1 and CDR2 (germline): MNHEY, SVGAGI. The CDR3 has 14 amino acids. This CDR3 reads CASSYSTGGYEQYF. In nucleotides, the CDR3 is TGTGCCAGCAGTTACTCGACAGGGGGCTACGAGCAGTACTTC.

The chain couples TRBV27 to TRBJ2-7; possibly TRBD1 for D (6 bases). The length of the CDR3 is 14 residues. CDR1 and CDR2 (germline): MNHEY, SMNVEV (reference sequence). V was pared by 5 bases and J by 2 bases, with 13 bases between. The CDR3 sequence is CASSDGDKPYEQYF. Written as DNA, the CDR3 is TGTGCCAGCAGTGATGGGGACAAACCCTACGAGCAGTACTTC.